These 10 T cell receptor beta chains were all obtained from the same sample, sequenced in a study of T cell responses to AZD1222 COVID-19 vaccine. Method: immunoSEQ multiplex PCR; TCRdb's copy keeps in-frame clones and lacks some. The sample contains roughly 180,000 clones, 90% to 95% of which appear only once. The sequencing used peripheral blood, collected 28 days after the second dose of the MenACWY control vaccine. Every receptor here comes from an adult who received the MenACWY meningococcal vaccine as a control.

The chain combines TRBV7-9 with TRBJ1-2; D remains ambiguous. V dropped 0 bases and J dropped 2 bases, with 7 bases sitting between them. Per germline, CDR1 SEHNR and CDR2 FQNEAQ (reference sequence). The CDR3 is 14 residues long. CDR3 protein: CASSLAVRNYGYTF. The CDR3 coding sequence is TGTGCCAGCAGCTTAGCGGTTCGCAACTATGGCTACACCTTC.

The J gene is TRBJ1-1, the V gene TRBV20-1, with D hard to call. The CDR3 runs to 10 residues. V gave up 2 bases and J gave up 6 bases, with 4 bases separating them. The germline V gene has CDR1 DFQATT and CDR2 SNEGSKA (reference sequence). CDR3 in DNA: TGCAGTGCTAGAAGAGCTGAAGCTTTCTTT. It yields the protein CSARRAEAFF.

The V call is TRBV7-8, the J call TRBJ1-1, with D possibly TRBD1 on 5 matching bases. CDR1 is SGHVS and CDR2 is FQNEAQ in the germline V gene. The CDR3 is 14 residues long. The germline V and J ends were trimmed by 0 bases and 1 base, with 6 bases remaining between them. The CDR3 sequence: CASSLADKNTEAFF. The CDR3 DNA sequence: TGTGCCAGCAGCTTAGCGGACAAGAACACTGAAGCTTTCTTT.

This chain joins TRBV5-6 and TRBJ1-2; tentative D call: TRBD1 (5 bases). V lost 0 bases, J lost 5 bases, and 11 bases lay in between. This CDR3 spans 14 amino acids. Germline CDR1 is SGHDT and CDR2 is YYEEEE. The CDR3 DNA reads as TGTGCCAGCAGCTTGGCCCAGGGAGGGTATGGCTACACCTTC. This codes for CASSLAQGGYGYTF. Variable domain in full (rest from reference TRBV5-6 and TRBJ1-2): DAGVTQSPTHLIKTRGQQVTLRCSPKSGHDTVSWYQQALGQGPQFIFQYYEEEERQRGNFPDRFSGHQFPNYSSELNVNALLLGDSALYLCASSLAQGGYGYTFGSGTRLTVV.

The gene calls are TRBV18 and TRBJ2-1, with TRBD2 matching 13 bases. The germline V gene encodes CDR1 KGHSH and CDR2 LQKENI. Losses at the gene ends were 4 bases for V and 5 bases for J; bases not matched to a gene: 8. CDR3 length equals 17 residues. The DNA of the CDR3 is TGTGCCAGCTCACACCAACGGACTAGCGGGGGAGACAATGAGCAGTTCTTC. This gives the protein CASSHQRTSGGDNEQFF. The full variable domain, in which reference TRBV18 and TRBJ2-1 provide the parts outside the CDR3, is NAGVMQNPRHLVRRRGQEARLRCSPMKGHSHVYWYRQLPEEGLKFMVYLQKENIIDESGMPKERFSAEFPKEGPSILRIQQVVRGDSAAYFCASSHQRTSGGDNEQFFGPGTRLTVL.

The rearrangement links TRBV20-1 to TRBJ1-1; the D is unclear. Germline CDR1 and CDR2: DFQATT and SNEGSKA (reference sequence). V lost 5 bases and J 5 bases, leaving 6 bases between the germline ends. The CDR3 spans 10 residues. CDR3 sequence: CSARRTEAFF. The CDR3 DNA reads TGCAGTGCTCGCAGGACTGAAGCTTTCTTT.

DNA of the CDR3: TGTGCCAGCAGTTACCAACTCACAGGGTTCTATGGCTACACCTTC. The encoded protein is CASSYQLTGFYGYTF. V gene TRBV6-5 combines with J gene TRBJ1-2; D is possibly TRBD1 (6 bases). The germline V gene encodes CDR1 MNHEY and CDR2 SVGAGI. This CDR3 is 15 amino acids long. V lost 2 bases and J lost 4, with 14 bases in between.

The chain recombines TRBV7-9 with TRBJ1-1, with D tentatively TRBD1 (6 bases). This CDR3 is 14 amino acids long. The ends were cut back, 5 bases at V and 1 base at J, with 11 bases in the middle. The germline gives CDR1 SEHNR, CDR2 FQNEAQ (reference sequence). CDR3 loop: CASSAQGSNTEAFF. The CDR3 coding sequence is TGTGCCAGCAGCGCACAGGGATCGAACACTGAAGCTTTCTTT.

DNA for the CDR3: TGCAGTGCGCTCAGAACAGATACGCAGTATTTT. As protein: CSALRTDTQYF. The rearrangement uses TRBV20-1 and TRBJ2-3; D gene uncertain. Trimming cost V 6 bases and J 3 bases, with 7 bases left between them. CDR1 and CDR2 from the germline V gene are DFQATT and SNEGSKA (reference sequence). This CDR3 is built from 11 residues.

The chain recombines TRBV28 with TRBJ1-2; D ambiguous. V was cut by 1 base and J by 4 bases, with 4 bases left in between. CDR1 and CDR2 from the germline V gene are MDHEN and SYDVKM. The CDR3 has 12 residues. As DNA, the CDR3 is TGTGCCAGCAGTTTATTGTCCTATGGCTACACCTTC. This codes for CASSLLSYGYTF.